The 26 T cell receptor beta chains listed next were all sequenced from one sample in a study of cytomegalovirus exposure and HLA in healthy donors. Primers: 60 Vbeta forward and 13 Jbeta reverse. Sequencing used immunoSEQ multiplex PCR; TCRdb keeps in-frame clones, though not all of them. The top ten hold over 1.5% of the sample, which has about 190,000 clones, roughly 79% seen once. Material for sequencing was PBMCs. The source of these receptors is a woman between 18 and 29 years old in good health and CMV-seronegative.

The CDR3 DNA is TGTGCCAGCAGGTCCGGCGGGGGGCGGGACACAGATACGCAGTATTTT. As protein: CASRSGGGRDTDTQYF. V gene TRBV2 combines with J gene TRBJ2-3, with 8 bases identical to TRBD2. The CDR3 has 16 amino acids. The V gene end was trimmed by 6 bases and the J gene end by 2 bases; junction bases not matched to a gene: 10. The V gene's germline CDR1 is SNHLY and CDR2 FYNNEI.

CDR3 region: CASSVGGTGEEKLFF. In DNA, the CDR3 is TGTGCCAGCAGTGTGGGGGGGACAGGGGAAGAAAAACTGTTTTTT. The J gene is TRBJ1-4, the V gene TRBV25-1, with 10 bases identical to TRBD1. CDR1 is MGHDK and CDR2 is SYGVNS in the germline V gene. V gave up 4 bases and J gave up 8 bases; unmatched junction bases: 7. This CDR3 has 15 amino acids.

This chain links TRBV5-1 with TRBJ1-1, with unresolved D. The germline V gene has CDR1 SGHRS and CDR2 YFSETQ. The length of the CDR3 is 15 residues. Trimming left V 4 bases short and J 5 bases short, with 18 bases between. CDR3 region: CASSTRRGGETEAFF. DNA of the CDR3: TGCGCCAGCAGCACGCGCCGAGGCGGGGAAACTGAAGCTTTCTTT.

The rearrangement joins TRBV25-1 to TRBJ1-1; D gene unclear. CDR1 and CDR2 from the germline V gene are MGHDK and SYGVNS. V lost 7 bases to trimming and J lost 3 bases, with 9 bases between them. The CDR3 is made up of 12 amino acids. The CDR3 DNA sequence: TGTGCCAGCACCGAACGAGACACTGAAGCTTTCTTT. Its translation: CASTERDTEAFF.

The chain couples TRBV5-1 to TRBJ2-5; TRBD1 agrees at 10 bases. V lost 3 bases, J lost 4 bases, and 15 bases stayed unmatched. Germline lookup yields CDR1 SGHRS and CDR2 YFSETQ. The CDR3 totals 18 residues. The CDR3 protein is CASSSPGQGFIWGETQYF. The DNA for the CDR3 is TGCGCCAGCAGCTCCCCGGGACAGGGGTTTATTTGGGGAGAGACCCAGTACTTC.

DNA of the CDR3: TGTGCCAGCAGCGTCTATCCCGGGGAGCTGTTTTTT. Translated, it gives CASSVYPGELFF. The chain uses TRBV9 and TRBJ2-2; D unclear. CDR3 size: 12 residues. The germline CDR1 and CDR2 sequences are SGDLS and YYNGEE. Trimming removed 2 bases from V and 6 bases from J, with 5 bases in between.

This chain uses TRBV9 with TRBJ1-4; D is uncertain. Trimming removed 0 bases at V and 4 bases at J, with 7 bases between. The CDR3 spans 14 residues. CDR1 and CDR2 from the germline V gene are SGDLS and YYNGEE. The CDR3 sequence: CASSVAGSNEKLFF. In nucleotides, the CDR3 is TGTGCCAGCAGCGTAGCGGGGAGTAATGAAAAACTGTTTTTT.

The chain links TRBV5-6 to TRBJ2-3; D possibly corresponds to TRBD2 (6 bases). The V gene lost 0 bases and the J gene lost 3 bases, with 14 bases spanning the gap. This CDR3 has 16 amino acids. Germline V gene lookup returns CDR1 SGHDT and CDR2 YYEEEE. This CDR3 is CASSLASWRVTDTQYF. CDR3 DNA: TGTGCCAGCAGCTTGGCCTCGTGGAGGGTAACAGATACGCAGTATTTT.

The rearrangement joins TRBV5-1 to TRBJ2-7; 9 nucleotides align to TRBD2. Trimming at V came to 1 base and at J to 1 base, leaving 9 bases not matched to a gene. Looked up from germline, CDR1 is SGHRS and CDR2 is YFSETQ. This CDR3 has 17 amino acids. The CDR3 nucleotides read TGCGCCAGCAGCTTGCCATCCGGAACTAGCGGGTCCTACGAGCAGTACTTC. Protein sequence: CASSLPSGTSGSYEQYF. The whole variable domain, remainder taken from reference TRBV5-1 and TRBJ2-7, is KAGVTQTPRYLIKTRGQQVTLSCSPISGHRSVSWYQQTPGQGLQFLFEYFSETQRNKGNFPGRFSGRQFSNSRSEMNVSTLELGDSALYLCASSLPSGTSGSYEQYFGPGTRLTVT.

This clone has more than one count but fewer than ten. The chain links TRBV28 to TRBJ1-5, with no clear D. The CDR3 loop spans 16 amino acids. Trimming left V 3 bases short and J 2 bases short, with 14 bases between. The germline CDR1 and CDR2 sequences are MDHEN and SYDVKM. In DNA form, the CDR3 reads TGTGCCAGCAGTTTTCTTTTGGGCGTCGGCAATCAGCCCCAGCATTTT. This translates into CASSFLLGVGNQPQHF.

The chain carries TRBV2 and TRBJ1-1; D not resolved. The CDR3 contains 15 residues. V was cut by 4 bases and J by 0 bases, with 12 bases left in between. Germline V CDR1 and CDR2: SNHLY, FYNNEI. CDR3 DNA sequence: TGTGCCAGCAGTGGGGCCCAACCTATGAACACTGAAGCTTTCTTT. This gives the protein CASSGAQPMNTEAFF.

The chain uses TRBV9 and TRBJ2-3, with TRBD2 matching 11 bases. Germline CDR1 SGDLS, CDR2 YYNGEE. With V trimmed by 3 bases and J by 3 bases, 3 bases remained unmatched. CDR3 length: 15 residues. The CDR3 spells CASSASGGTTDTQYF. In DNA form, the CDR3 reads TGTGCCAGCAGCGCTAGCGGGGGGACAACAGATACGCAGTATTTT.

The gene calls are TRBV25-1 and TRBJ2-7; no reliable D call. Trimming removed 6 bases at V and 0 bases at J, with 6 bases between. The CDR3 has 12 amino acids. Germline lookup yields CDR1 MGHDK and CDR2 SYGVNS. CDR3 residues: CASRGNSYEQYF. CDR3 bases: TGTGCCAGCAGGGGCAACTCCTACGAGCAGTACTTC.

The rearrangement uses TRBV9 and TRBJ1-2; maybe TRBD1 (5 bases). The CDR3 totals 15 residues. Trimming shortened V by 3 bases and J by 4 bases, and 16 bases separated the two germline ends. Germline V gives CDR1 SGDLS, CDR2 YYNGEE. In DNA form, the CDR3 reads TGTGCCAGCAGCGATGGGGATTCAGGGTTCTATGGCTACACCTTC. Residues: CASSDGDSGFYGYTF.

This chain connects TRBV7-9 to TRBJ2-7; TRBD1 aligns across 10 bases. V dropped 3 bases and J dropped 5; count of bases not matched to a gene: 7. From germline, CDR1 is SEHNR and CDR2 FQNEAQ (reference sequence). This CDR3 is 15 amino acids long. The CDR3 is CASSFLTGTGDEQYF. Here the CDR3 DNA reads TGTGCCAGCAGCTTCTTAACCGGGACAGGGGACGAGCAGTACTTC.

Only one count was recorded for this clone. The chain recombines TRBV19 with TRBJ1-5; TRBD1 matches 7 bases. Germline lookup yields CDR1 LNHDA and CDR2 SQIVND (reference sequence). With 7 bases clipped from V and 0 bases from J, the junction kept 6 bases outside the gene matches. The CDR3 length is 15 residues. The chain's CDR3 is CASNVQGNSNQPQHF. The DNA of the CDR3 is TGTGCCAGTAACGTACAGGGGAATAGCAATCAGCCCCAGCATTTT.

The CDR3 here is CASMSRDRVSPLHF. In DNA, the CDR3 is TGTGCCAGCATGTCTCGGGACAGGGTGTCACCCCTCCACTTT. The V gene is TRBV6-6, the J gene TRBJ1-6; 9 bases are a match to TRBD1. Trimming took 7 bases from V and 10 from J; bases not matched to a gene: 8. CDR1 is MNHNY, CDR2 SVGAGI, per germline (reference sequence). The CDR3 is 14 amino acids.

The chain carries TRBV7-2 and TRBJ2-6; 7 positions match TRBD1. This CDR3 has 16 residues. CDR1 and CDR2 from the germline V gene are SGHTA and FQGNSA. With 5 bases clipped from V and 1 base from J, the junction kept 5 bases outside the gene matches. This chain's CDR3 is CASSPRGQSGANVLTF. As DNA, the CDR3 is TGTGCCAGCAGCCCGAGGGGGCAGTCTGGGGCCAACGTCCTGACTTTC.

The chain joins TRBV10-3 to TRBJ2-7, with a weak D call TRBD1 (5 bases). V was pared by 10 bases and J by 7 bases, with 11 bases between. The CDR3 consists of 10 residues. Germline assignment: CDR1 ENHRY and CDR2 SYGVKD. In nucleotides, the CDR3 is TGTGCCACCCAAAGGACAGAGCAGTACTTC. Its translation: CATQRTEQYF.

The genes are TRBV11-2 and TRBJ2-2, with D maybe TRBD1 (5 bases). Trimming took off 5 bases at V and 8 bases at J, with 12 bases between the two ends. The germline gives CDR1 SGHAT, CDR2 FQNNGV. The CDR3 runs to 13 residues. For the CDR3, the DNA is TGTGCCAGCAGCCCAGGGAATCGGGGGGAGCTGTTTTTT. Protein sequence: CASSPGNRGELFF.

This chain joins TRBV29-1 and TRBJ2-7; D call uncertain. In germline, CDR1 is SQVTM, CDR2 ANQGSEA. V was clipped by 1 base and J by 7 bases, with 17 bases between them. There are 14 residues in the CDR3. The CDR3 loop is CSVEGSGPPWEQYF. CDR3 nucleotide sequence: TGCAGCGTTGAAGGGTCAGGTCCCCCCTGGGAGCAGTACTTC.

J is TRBJ2-7 and V is TRBV5-6; D is perhaps TRBD2 (6 bases). Between the trimmed V and J ends, which lost 5 bases and 2 bases, there was a span of 20 bases. The CDR3 length is 16 residues. Germline CDR1 and CDR2: SGHDT and YYEEEE. CDR3 region: CASRLTAGPDPYEQYF. The CDR3 region has the DNA TGTGCCAGCAGGTTGACAGCGGGCCCCGATCCCTACGAGCAGTACTTC.

The J gene is TRBJ2-2, the V gene TRBV2; 9 positions match TRBD2. The CDR3 totals 15 residues. The germline gives CDR1 SNHLY, CDR2 FYNNEI. V trimming: 6 bases; J trimming: 2 bases; junction bases outside the gene matches: 4. The CDR3 loop reads CASSPGLANTGELFF. DNA of the CDR3: TGTGCCAGCAGCCCGGGACTAGCCAACACCGGGGAGCTGTTTTTT.

The rearrangement links TRBV18 to TRBJ1-1; no firm D call. From germline, CDR1 is KGHSH and CDR2 LQKENI. V lost 8 bases to trimming and J lost 7 bases, with 17 bases between them. This CDR3 comprises 13 residues. CDR3 coding DNA: TGTGCCAGCGCAAATGACCAGACTAGTGAAGCTTTCTTT. As protein: CASANDQTSEAFF.

The rearrangement links TRBV6-1 to TRBJ2-5; D possibly corresponds to TRBD2 (6 bases). CDR1 MNHNS and CDR2 SASEGT come from the germline V gene. The CDR3 extends over 15 amino acids. The germline V and J ends were trimmed by 8 bases and 9 bases, with 25 bases remaining between them. The CDR3 DNA reads as TGTGCCAGCTCGGGGCTAGCGAGCGATCTTGGGGCCCAGTACTTC. Its translation: CASSGLASDLGAQYF.

The chain is built from TRBV5-1 and TRBJ2-6, with 7 bases that match TRBD2. The V and J ends lost 9 bases and 2 bases, in that order; junction bases with no gene match: 14. The CDR3 is 17 residues long. In germline, CDR1 is SGHRS, CDR2 YFSETQ. DNA of the CDR3: TGCGCCACCCAACGGGGGGATGGATTCCCTGGGGCCAACGTCCTGACTTTC. Amino acids: CATQRGDGFPGANVLTF.